This T cell receptor beta chain was identified in a study of cytotoxic CD8 clonotypes in ibrutinib-treated CLL. Study-level results: Higher circulating CD8+ T-cell counts strongly accompanied higher baseline clonality, above age-matched healthy donors. Stable or contracted on treatment, public clonotypes were also uncommon. Clonality increased at ibrutinib response and stayed stable in sustained remission. At progression, however, it fell back toward baseline.

V was pared by 0 bases and J by 3 bases, with 9 bases between. CDR1 and CDR2 (germline): SGHTA, FQGNSA. The CDR3 is 15 amino acids. This clone was recorded a few times. Its cognate antigen is unknown. Method: immunoSEQ multiplex PCR; TCRdb's copy keeps in-frame clones and lacks some. The sample carries some 140,000 clones, 85% to 95% recorded once. Sequences were derived from PBMCs, sampled after 12 months of ibrutinib treatment. This sequence joins TRBV7-2 and TRBJ2-4, with D perhaps being TRBD1 or TRBD2 (5 bases each). The receptor was isolated from a human donor with chronic lymphocytic leukemia. This chain's CDR3 is CASSLAMGRKNIQYF. The CDR3 DNA reads as TGTGCCAGCAGCTTAGCTATGGGACGCAAAAACATTCAGTACTTC.